This T cell receptor beta chain was found in a study of cytomegalovirus exposure and HLA in healthy donors. Study outcomes and limitations: Despite most TCR sequences being rare, some public TCRs occurred in many donors. Later analysis identified a missense DCLRE1C variant that was linked to TCR beta V- and J-gene trimming.

As regards this clone: What it binds is unknown.

CDR1 and CDR2 from the germline V gene are MNHEY and SVGAGI. The CDR3 spans 11 residues. Trimming removed 2 bases at V and 7 bases at J, with 5 bases between. Both 60 Vbeta primers and 13 Jbeta primers went into the PCR. Measured with immunoSEQ multiplex PCR; TCRdb has only the in-frame clones, and not every one. The sample has about 140,000 clones, around 86% seen once. The receptor comes from a woman aged 45-60 years in good health and CMV-seropositive. Sequenced material: PBMCs. This chain connects TRBV6-5 to TRBJ1-1, with D hard to call. For the CDR3, the DNA is TGTGCCAGCAGTTACCTCCTTGAAGCTTTCTTT. This sequence encodes CASSYLLEAFF.